This T cell receptor beta chain was sequenced in a study of cytomegalovirus exposure and HLA in healthy donors listed by TCRdb under 2017. General notes on the study: An earlier analysis of roughly 500 of the donors reported approximately 280 Gb of sequence data and 117 million unique TCR beta sequences obtained from about 179 million T cells. An early release covering just under 650 HLA-typed donors comprised around 300 gigabases of sequencing data and roughly 85 million unique TCR sequences. The genetic ancestry cluster associated with self-reported Caucasian donors included 80% to 90% of the 398 genotyped donors. The study aimed to test whether signatures of past pathogen exposure could be identified by cataloging public T cell receptors. The study profiled the T cell repertoires of under 850 subjects by immunosequencing and related them to cytomegalovirus serostatus. In addition to the first cohort of approximately 650 subjects, a separate validation cohort of approximately 130 different subjects was used. To predict cytomegalovirus infection status, the study brought together high-throughput TCR immunosequencing, statistical association of individual TCRs with disease status, and machine learning. To study patterns of TCR occurrence, a later analysis re-analyzed previously published TCR beta repertoires from 600 to 750 donors and added high-resolution HLA genotyping. Rather than drawing on any new phenotypic data, the later analysis identified candidate immune exposures from TCR beta sequences and the way those sequences occurred across donors. In an earlier analysis of several hundred of the donors, high-throughput TCR beta sequencing was used to judge whether each TCR beta V gene segment behaved as functional or pseudogenic. Alongside the repertoire data, information on donor age, sex, ethnicity and CMV serostatus was compiled. A later genetic analysis used genome-wide SNP genotypes for about 60% of the roughly 700 donors, treating that subset as a discovery cohort. Every discovery cohort repertoire had been produced on one sequencing platform. HLA typing covered class I and class II loci at four-digit resolution. Typing coverage differed by locus: A, B, C, DRB1 and DQB1 were typed in about 620-640 donors, DQA1 in about 500, DPA1 in nearly 610, and DPB1 in approximately 450. Four to six DR-DQ haplotypes were handled as single units for association and clustering, since linkage in the cohort was strong. Across 300 to 500 genotyped donors of the cohort, an average of approximately 200,000 unique TCR beta nucleotide sequences per donor were sequenced, and roughly 17% of those sequences were non-productive.

With regard to this clone: No antigen is known for it. No clone much larger than this one lies a single base away; base qualities are absent.

The cohort was made up of approximately 670 healthy bone marrow donors. At the time of sampling, all cohort members were nominally healthy, though unrecorded immune exposures were likely present. The donor was CMV seropositive and was included in the group of approximately 310 seropositive cohort members. Each donor provided a peripheral blood sample, and peripheral blood mononuclear cells were used for TCR beta sequencing. The Qiagen DNeasy Blood Extraction Kit was used to extract genomic DNA from the blood cell samples. The study at large found these results: A further reported finding was that TCR beta sequences accurately predicted the HLA-A and HLA-B alleles for most subjects in the first cohort. While some public TCRs were present in many individuals, most TCR sequences turned up only very rarely across donors. Several of the top co-occurrence clusters appeared to be linked to parvovirus B19, influenza, CMV and Epstein-Barr virus, according to a later analysis. In a later genetic analysis, fewer N-insertions in productive TCRs were reported among donors in an Asian-associated ancestry cluster than the roughly 700-donor mean. Presence/absence analyses assumed roughly uniform sequencing depth across donors, an assumption that may not hold. At a false discovery rate of 0.05, a later analysis linked around 15,000 TCR beta sequences to specific HLA alleles. A later analysis found that TCR association rates varied across HLA loci, with DRB1 alleles showing the most associated TCRs and HLA-C alleles the fewest. When HLA alleles, especially DR and DQ, strongly co-occurred, TCR associations were difficult to assign to individual alleles. Some IMGT-functional V segments, including TRBV6-2 and TRBV6-3, could not be distinguished by the 87-base-pair reads and were therefore excluded. A cluster of highly shared sequence variants was judged likely to represent a technical artifact of the sequencing pipeline. Three of the identified cytomegalovirus-associated TCR beta chains were confirmed in vitro to be specific for cytomegalovirus antigens. According to a later analysis, most CMV-associated TCR beta chains appeared to be HLA-restricted, and the HLA associations seemed to be driven largely by CMV exposure. Cytomegalovirus status was reported to be diagnosed by the classifier with high specificity and sensitivity in both the original and validation cohorts. In a later analysis, HLA-associated TCR beta chains showed more clonal expansion and lower generation probabilities than non-associated chains that were equally common. An association between a missense DCLRE1C variant and V-gene and J-gene trimming of TCR beta chains was found in a later genetic analysis and replicated in an independent cohort. Because counts were too low, about 18 rarely observed V segments, including chromosome 9 orphons, were excluded from the earlier analysis of a few hundred of the donors. In the study, 150 to 200 TCR beta chains were listed as associated with cytomegalovirus. In this cohort, only TCR beta chains were sequenced, and detectable features were limited by the absence of alpha or paired-chain data. Linkage disequilibrium might explain the correlated functional status among segregating V segments, but an unknown experimental factor could not be ruled out. Because some donors lacked HLA typing at each locus, the association tests relied only on the typed subset. Immune exposure information for the cohort was limited to CMV serostatus. Broadly in line with IMGT annotations, most TCR beta V segments showed up in productive rearrangements about 90% or about 30% of the time in an earlier analysis of approximately 600 of the donors. According to the authors, the approach could potentially be generalized to other disease states and immunological phenotypes.

As encoded in the germline V gene, CDR1 is WSHSY while CDR2 is SAAADI. The V end loses 2 bases and the J end loses 2 bases, and a stretch of 6 bases separates them. Including cysteine and phenylalanine, the CDR3 has 13 amino acids. Only the CDR3 DNA is retained, 39 bases long and in frame from the first base. Receptor libraries were prepared by the immunoSEQ multiplex PCR assay. For the multiplex PCR, a mixture combining 60 forward primers for TCR Vbeta segments and 13 reverse primers for TCR Jbeta segments was used. The CDR3 region of rearranged TCR beta genes was amplified from genomic DNA with a multiplex PCR assay. On the Illumina HiSeq System, the amplified TCR beta libraries were sequenced as 87-base-pair reads. Per the original workflow: Across the roughly 700 repertoires, a later analysis counted around 80 million unique TCR beta chains, roughly 11 million of which were shared by at least two donors. Raw reads were error-corrected and collapsed into unique sequences with a nearest-neighbor algorithm that merged closely related sequences to remove PCR and sequencing errors. To assign V, D and J gene segments, CDR3 sequences were aligned to IMGT reference sequences. For a sequence to be retained, a match of at least six nucleotides was required to both a V gene segment and a J gene segment. A rearrangement counted as productive if the CDR3 had no stop codons and remained in frame with V and J, and every other rearrangement counted as non-productive. CDR3 was defined according to IMGT convention as the region running from the second conserved V-encoded cysteine to the conserved J-encoded phenylalanine. The earlier analysis of about 570 of the donors excluded any sequence lacking an unambiguous match to a single V gene segment. An earlier analysis of almost 600 of the donors classified V segments as functional when productive rearrangements were above 56.7% and as segregating when the standard deviation between donors was above 5%. To diagnose cytomegalovirus status from the catalog of TCR beta chain sequences, a statistical classification framework was built. In a later analysis, TCR nucleotide sequences were compared against IMGT/GENE-DB human TR gene sequences so that V and J genes could be assigned. The TCRdist pipeline was used in a later analysis to assign CDR3 sequences and most-parsimonious VDJ recombination scenarios. A later analysis defined each TCR beta chain by its CDR3 amino acid sequence plus V-gene family, and excluded reads lacking a unique V-gene family. As a way to deal with suspected cross-contamination and a sequencing artifact, a later analysis dropped 450 to 600 nucleotide sequences that were highly shared and had low generation probability. In a later analysis, a clonal expansion index was calculated for each public chain from normalized within-repertoire ranks of inferred template counts. A later analysis computed generation probabilities with a VDJ recombination model fitted to out-of-frame rearrangements, and checked the results against IGoR. In a later analysis, TCR-TCR, TCR-HLA and TCR-CMV co-occurrence was scored with hypergeometric tests, and a repertoire-size bias correction was applied to TCR pairs. To estimate false discovery rates, a later analysis permuted the HLA or CMV assignments 20 times. In a later analysis, co-occurring TCRs were grouped with DBSCAN, and TCRdist sequence similarity was added when clustering was performed within HLA-allele-positive subsets. Co-occurrence clustering excluded repertoires with fewer than 30,000 or more than 120,000 public chains, plus five with anomalous nucleotide sharing. The table comes from immuneACCESS by way of TCRdb, which keeps in-frame sequences with V and J called. Part of the clones is missing from these tables; in studies checked, under half for an unresolved V gene and the rest for unknown reasons. V and J calls and clone size come straight from that table; D and trimming were deduced from the DNA. The sample table contains some 120,000 clones; only one count was recorded for 60% to 75% of them. 4.2% of the sample is held by the ten biggest clonotypes.

This sequence originates from a woman aged 50 to 60 in good health and CMV-seropositive. Sequenced: PBMCs. The V and J genes are TRBV10-2 and TRBJ1-2, with no confident D gene call. The CDR3 sequence is CASSERQNYGYTF. The nucleotide sequence is given as TGCGCCAGCAGTGAGAGACAAAACTATGGCTACACCTTC.